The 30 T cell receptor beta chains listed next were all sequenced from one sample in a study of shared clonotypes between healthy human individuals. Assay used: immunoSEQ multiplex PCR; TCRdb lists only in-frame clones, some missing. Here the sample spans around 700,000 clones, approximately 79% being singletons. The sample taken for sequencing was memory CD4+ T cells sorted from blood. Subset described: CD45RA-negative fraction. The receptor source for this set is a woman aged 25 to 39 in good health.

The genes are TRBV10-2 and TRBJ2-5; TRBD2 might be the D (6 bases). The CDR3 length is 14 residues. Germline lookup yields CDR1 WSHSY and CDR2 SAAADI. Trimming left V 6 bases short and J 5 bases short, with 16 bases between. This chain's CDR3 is CASRKTSGSETQYF. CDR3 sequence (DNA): TGCGCCAGCAGGAAGACTAGTGGGTCGGAGACCCAGTACTTC.

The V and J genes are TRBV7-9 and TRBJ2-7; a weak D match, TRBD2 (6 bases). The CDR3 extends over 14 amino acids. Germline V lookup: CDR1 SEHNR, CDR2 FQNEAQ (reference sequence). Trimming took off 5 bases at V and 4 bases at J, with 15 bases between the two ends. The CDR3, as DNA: TGTGCCAGCAGCCAAACGGGAGCGACGTACGAGCAGTACTTC. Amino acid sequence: CASSQTGATYEQYF.

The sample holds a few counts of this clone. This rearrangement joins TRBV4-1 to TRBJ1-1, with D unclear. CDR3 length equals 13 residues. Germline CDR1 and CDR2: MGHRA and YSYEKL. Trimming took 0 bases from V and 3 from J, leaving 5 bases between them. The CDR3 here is CASSQEGDTEAFF. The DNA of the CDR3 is TGCGCCAGCAGCCAAGAGGGAGACACTGAAGCTTTCTTT.

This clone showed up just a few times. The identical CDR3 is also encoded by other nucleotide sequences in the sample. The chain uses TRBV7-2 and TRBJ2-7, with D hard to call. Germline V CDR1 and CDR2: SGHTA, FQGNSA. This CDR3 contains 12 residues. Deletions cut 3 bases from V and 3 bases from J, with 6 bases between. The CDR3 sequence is CASSLSDYEQYF. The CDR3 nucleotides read TGTGCCAGCAGCTTGTCCGACTACGAGCAGTACTTC.

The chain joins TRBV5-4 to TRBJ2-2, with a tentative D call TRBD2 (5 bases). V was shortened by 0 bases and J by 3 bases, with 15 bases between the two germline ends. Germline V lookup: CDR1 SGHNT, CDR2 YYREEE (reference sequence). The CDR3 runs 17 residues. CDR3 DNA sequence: TGTGCCAGCAGCTTGGTTTTTTTCCGGGAAGACACCGGGGAGCTGTTTTTT. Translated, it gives CASSLVFFREDTGELFF.

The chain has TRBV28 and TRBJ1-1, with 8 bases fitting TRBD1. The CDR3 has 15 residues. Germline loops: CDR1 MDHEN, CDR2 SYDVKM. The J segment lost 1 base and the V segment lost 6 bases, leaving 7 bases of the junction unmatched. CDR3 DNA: TGTGCCAGCAGGTACTCAGGGGGCGCGAACACTGAAGCTTTCTTT. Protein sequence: CASRYSGGANTEAFF.

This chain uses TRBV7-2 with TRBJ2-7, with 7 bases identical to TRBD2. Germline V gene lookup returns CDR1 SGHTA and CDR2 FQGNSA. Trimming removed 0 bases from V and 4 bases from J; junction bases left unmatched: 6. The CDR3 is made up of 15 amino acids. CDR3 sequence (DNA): TGTGCCAGCAGCTTAGCGGTGGGAGGGCTGTACGAGCAGTACTTC. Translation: CASSLAVGGLYEQYF.

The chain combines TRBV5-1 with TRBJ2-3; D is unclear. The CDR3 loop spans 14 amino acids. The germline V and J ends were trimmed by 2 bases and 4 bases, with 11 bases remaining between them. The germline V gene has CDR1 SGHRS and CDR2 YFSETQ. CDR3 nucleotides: TGCGCCAGCAGCTTTAAAGCCCAGGCAGATACGCAGTATTTT. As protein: CASSFKAQADTQYF.

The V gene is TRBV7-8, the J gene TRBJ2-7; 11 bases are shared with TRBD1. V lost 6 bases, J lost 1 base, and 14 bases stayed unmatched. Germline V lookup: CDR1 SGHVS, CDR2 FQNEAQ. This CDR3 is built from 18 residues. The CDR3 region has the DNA TGTGCCAGCAGTCTTCGCGCGTCCGGACAGGGGGCTTCCTACGAGCAGTACTTC. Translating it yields CASSLRASGQGASYEQYF.

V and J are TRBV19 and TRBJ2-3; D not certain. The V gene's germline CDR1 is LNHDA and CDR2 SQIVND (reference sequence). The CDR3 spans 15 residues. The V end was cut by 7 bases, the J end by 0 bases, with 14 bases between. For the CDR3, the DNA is TGTGCCAGTACCCGGAACAGCGCTAGCACAGATACGCAGTATTTT. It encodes CASTRNSASTDTQYF.

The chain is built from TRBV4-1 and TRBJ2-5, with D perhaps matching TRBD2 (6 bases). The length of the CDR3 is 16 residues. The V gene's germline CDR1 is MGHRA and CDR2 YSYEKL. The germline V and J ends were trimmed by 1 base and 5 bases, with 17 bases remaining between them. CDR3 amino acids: CASSQGGLTSLETQYF. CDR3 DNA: TGCGCCAGCAGCCAAGGGGGCCTGACTAGTTTGGAGACCCAGTACTTC.

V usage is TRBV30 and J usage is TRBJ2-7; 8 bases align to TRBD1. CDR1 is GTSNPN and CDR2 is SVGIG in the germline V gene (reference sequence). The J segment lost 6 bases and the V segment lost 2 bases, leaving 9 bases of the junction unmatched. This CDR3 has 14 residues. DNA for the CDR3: TGTGCCTGGAGTACGCGACAGGGGAAAGTCGAGCAGTACTTC. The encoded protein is CAWSTRQGKVEQYF. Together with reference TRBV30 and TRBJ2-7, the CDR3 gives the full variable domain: SQTIHQWPATLVQPVGSPLSLECTVEGTSNPNLYWYRQAAGRGLQLLFYSVGIGQISSEVPQNLSASRPQDRQFILSSKKLLLSDSGFYLCAWSTRQGKVEQYFGPGTRLTVT.

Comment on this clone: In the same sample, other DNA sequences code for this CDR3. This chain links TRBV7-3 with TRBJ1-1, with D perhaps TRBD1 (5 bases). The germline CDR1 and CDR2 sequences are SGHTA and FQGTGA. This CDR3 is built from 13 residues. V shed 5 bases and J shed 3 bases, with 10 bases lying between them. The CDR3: CASSRQRDTEAFF. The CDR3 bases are TGTGCCAGCAGCAGACAGAGGGACACTGAAGCTTTCTTT.

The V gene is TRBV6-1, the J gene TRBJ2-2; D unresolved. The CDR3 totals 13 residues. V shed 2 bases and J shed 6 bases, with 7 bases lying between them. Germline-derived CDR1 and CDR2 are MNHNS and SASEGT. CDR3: CASSESGAGELFF. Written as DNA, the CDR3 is TGTGCCAGCAGTGAAAGTGGGGCCGGGGAGCTGTTTTTT.

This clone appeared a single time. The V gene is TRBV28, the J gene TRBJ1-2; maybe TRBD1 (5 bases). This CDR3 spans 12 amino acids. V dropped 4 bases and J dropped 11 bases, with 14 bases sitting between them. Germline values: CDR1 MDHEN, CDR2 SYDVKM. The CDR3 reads CASSSAGLNYTF. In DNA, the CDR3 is TGTGCCAGCAGTTCGGCAGGGTTAAATTACACCTTC.

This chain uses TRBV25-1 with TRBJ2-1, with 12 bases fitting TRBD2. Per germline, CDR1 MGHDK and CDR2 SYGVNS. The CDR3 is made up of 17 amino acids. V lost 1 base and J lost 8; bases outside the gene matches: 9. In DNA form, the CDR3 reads TGTGCCAGCAGTGAATCAATGAGGGCTAGCGGGAGGGATGAGCAGTTCTTC. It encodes CASSESMRASGRDEQFF.

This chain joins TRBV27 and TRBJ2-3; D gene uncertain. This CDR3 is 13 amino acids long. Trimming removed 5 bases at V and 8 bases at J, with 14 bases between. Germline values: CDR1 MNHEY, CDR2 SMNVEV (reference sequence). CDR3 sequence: CASSIDKGATQYF. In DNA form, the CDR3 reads TGTGCCAGCAGTATAGACAAAGGAGCTACGCAGTATTTT.

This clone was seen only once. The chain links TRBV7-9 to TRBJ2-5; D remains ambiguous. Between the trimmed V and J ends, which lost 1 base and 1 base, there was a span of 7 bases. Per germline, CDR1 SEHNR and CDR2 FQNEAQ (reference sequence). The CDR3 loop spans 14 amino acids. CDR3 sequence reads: CASSLDGSQETQYF. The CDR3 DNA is TGTGCCAGCAGCTTAGACGGCAGCCAAGAGACCCAGTACTTC.

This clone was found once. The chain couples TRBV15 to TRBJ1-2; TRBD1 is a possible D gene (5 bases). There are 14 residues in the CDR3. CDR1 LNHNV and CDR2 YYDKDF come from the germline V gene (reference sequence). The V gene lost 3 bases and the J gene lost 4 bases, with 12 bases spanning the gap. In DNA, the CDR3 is TGTGCCACCAGCAGGGGGGGGGTAGGCTATGGCTACACCTTC. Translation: CATSRGGVGYGYTF.

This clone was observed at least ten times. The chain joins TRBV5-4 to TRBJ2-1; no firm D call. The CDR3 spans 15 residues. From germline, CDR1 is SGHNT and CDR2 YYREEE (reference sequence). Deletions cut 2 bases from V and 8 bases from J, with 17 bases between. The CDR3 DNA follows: TGTGCCAGCAGCTTCGAGGCACACACAATCGATGAGCAGTTCTTC. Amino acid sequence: CASSFEAHTIDEQFF.

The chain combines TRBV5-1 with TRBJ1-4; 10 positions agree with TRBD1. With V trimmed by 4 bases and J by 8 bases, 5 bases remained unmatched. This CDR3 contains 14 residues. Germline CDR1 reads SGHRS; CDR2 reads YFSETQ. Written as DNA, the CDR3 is TGCGCCAGCAGCCCTGGACAGGGGGGCGAAAAACTGTTTTTT. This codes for CASSPGQGGEKLFF.

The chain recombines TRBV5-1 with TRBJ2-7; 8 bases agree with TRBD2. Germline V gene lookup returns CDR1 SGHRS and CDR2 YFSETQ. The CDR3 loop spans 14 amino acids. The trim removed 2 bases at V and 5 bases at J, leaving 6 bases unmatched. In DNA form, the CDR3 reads TGCGCCAGCAGCTTAGCGGGAGATATGGACGAGCAGTACTTC. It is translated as CASSLAGDMDEQYF.

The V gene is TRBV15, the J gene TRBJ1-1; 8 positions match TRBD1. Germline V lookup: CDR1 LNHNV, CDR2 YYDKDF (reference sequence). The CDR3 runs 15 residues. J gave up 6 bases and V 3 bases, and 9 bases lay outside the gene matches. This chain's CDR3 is CATSSGQGEGAEAFF. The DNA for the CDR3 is TGTGCCACCAGCAGCGGACAGGGTGAAGGGGCTGAAGCTTTCTTT.

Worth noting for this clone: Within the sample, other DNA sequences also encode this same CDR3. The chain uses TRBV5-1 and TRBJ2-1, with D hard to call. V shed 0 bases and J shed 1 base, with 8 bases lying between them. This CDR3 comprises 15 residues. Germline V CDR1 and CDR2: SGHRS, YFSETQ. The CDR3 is CASSLDSHSYNEQFF. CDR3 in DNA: TGCGCCAGCAGCTTGGACAGCCATTCCTACAATGAGCAGTTCTTC. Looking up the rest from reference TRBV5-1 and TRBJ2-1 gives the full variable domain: KAGVTQTPRYLIKTRGQQVTLSCSPISGHRSVSWYQQTPGQGLQFLFEYFSETQRNKGNFPGRFSGRQFSNSRSEMNVSTLELGDSALYLCASSLDSHSYNEQFFGPGTRLTVL.

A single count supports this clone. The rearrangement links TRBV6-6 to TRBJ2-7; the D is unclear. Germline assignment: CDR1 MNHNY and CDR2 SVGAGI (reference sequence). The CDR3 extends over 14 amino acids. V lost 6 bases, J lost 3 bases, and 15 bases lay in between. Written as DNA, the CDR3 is TGTGCCAGCAGCGCGCCATGGAATCACTACGAGCAGTACTTC. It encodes CASSAPWNHYEQYF.

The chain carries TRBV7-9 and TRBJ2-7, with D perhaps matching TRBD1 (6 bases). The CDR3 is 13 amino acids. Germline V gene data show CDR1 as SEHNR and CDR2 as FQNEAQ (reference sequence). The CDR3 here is CAGRGSRSYEQYF. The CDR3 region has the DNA TGTGCAGGTAGGGGGAGCCGATCCTACGAGCAGTACTTC.

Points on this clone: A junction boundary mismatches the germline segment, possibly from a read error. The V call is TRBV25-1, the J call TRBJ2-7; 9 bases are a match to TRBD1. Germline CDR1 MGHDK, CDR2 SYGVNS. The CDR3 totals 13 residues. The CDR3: CASRPAGTGTVVF. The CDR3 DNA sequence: TGTGCCAGCAGGCCCGCCGGGACAGGGACGGTCGTCTTC.

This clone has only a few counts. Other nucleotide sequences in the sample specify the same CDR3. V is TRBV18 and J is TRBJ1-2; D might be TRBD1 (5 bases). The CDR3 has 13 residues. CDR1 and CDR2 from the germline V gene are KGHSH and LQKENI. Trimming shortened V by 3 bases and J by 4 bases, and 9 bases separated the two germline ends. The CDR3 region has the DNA TGTGCCAGCTCACCCGGGGACGGCTATGGCTACACCTTC. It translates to CASSPGDGYGYTF. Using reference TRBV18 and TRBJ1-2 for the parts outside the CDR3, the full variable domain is NAGVMQNPRHLVRRRGQEARLRCSPMKGHSHVYWYRQLPEEGLKFMVYLQKENIIDESGMPKERFSAEFPKEGPSILRIQQVVRGDSAAYFCASSPGDGYGYTFGSGTRLTVV.

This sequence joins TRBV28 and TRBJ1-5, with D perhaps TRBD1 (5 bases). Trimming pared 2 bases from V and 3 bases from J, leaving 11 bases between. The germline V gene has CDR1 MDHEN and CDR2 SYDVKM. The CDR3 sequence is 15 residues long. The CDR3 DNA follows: TGTGCCAGCAGTTTAAAGGGGTCGTACAATCAGCCCCAGCATTTT. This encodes CASSLKGSYNQPQHF.

The CDR3 spells CAWSVQGADTQYF. The DNA for the CDR3 is TGTGCCTGGAGTGTACAGGGGGCGGATACGCAGTATTTT. V is TRBV30 and J is TRBJ2-3; 9 positions agree with TRBD1. CDR1 GTSNPN and CDR2 SVGIG come from the germline V gene (reference sequence). This CDR3 has 13 residues. V was pared by 0 bases and J by 6 bases, with 1 base of the junction left unmatched.